This T cell receptor (beta chain) originates from a study of cytomegalovirus exposure and HLA in healthy donors. Whole-study results and caveats: The study designated over 150 TCR beta chains cytomegalovirus-associated.

TCRdb's table, derived via immunoSEQ multiplex PCR, lists solely in-frame clones and lacks some. The sample consists of 130,000 to 150,000 clones, approximately 85% of them appearing once. Details on this clone: Its antigen is undetermined.

This receptor was obtained from a woman aged 25 to 39 in good health and CMV-seronegative. Specimen: PBMCs.

The CDR3 nucleotides read TGTGCCAGCAGCTCCCTAGCGGGGGCGCCAAATGAGCAGTTCTTC. It specifies CASSSLAGAPNEQFF. This chain connects TRBV2 to TRBJ2-1, with TRBD2 matching 10 bases. J gave up 7 bases and V 6 bases, and 9 bases lay outside the gene matches. Germline CDR1 and CDR2: SNHLY and FYNNEI. The CDR3 has 15 residues. Together with reference TRBV2 and TRBJ2-1, the CDR3 gives the full variable domain: EPEVTQTPSHQVTQMGQEVILRCVPISNHLYFYWYRQILGQKVEFLVSFYNNEISEKSEIFDDQFSVERPDGSNFTLKIRSTKLEDSAMYFCASSSLAGAPNEQFFGPGTRLTVL.